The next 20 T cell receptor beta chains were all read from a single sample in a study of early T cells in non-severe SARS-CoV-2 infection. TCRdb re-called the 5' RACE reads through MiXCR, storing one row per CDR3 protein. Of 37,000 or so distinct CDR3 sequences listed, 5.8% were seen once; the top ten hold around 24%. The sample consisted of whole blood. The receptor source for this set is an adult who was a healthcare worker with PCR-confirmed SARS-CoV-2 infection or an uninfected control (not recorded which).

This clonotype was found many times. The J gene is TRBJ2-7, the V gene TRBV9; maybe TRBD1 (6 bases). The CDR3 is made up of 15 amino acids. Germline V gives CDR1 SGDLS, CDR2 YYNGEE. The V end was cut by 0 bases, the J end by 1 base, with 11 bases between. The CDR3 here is CASSVGLDRSYEQYF. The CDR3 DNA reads TGTGCCAGCAGCGTAGGTTTGGACAGATCCTACGAGCAGTACTTC.

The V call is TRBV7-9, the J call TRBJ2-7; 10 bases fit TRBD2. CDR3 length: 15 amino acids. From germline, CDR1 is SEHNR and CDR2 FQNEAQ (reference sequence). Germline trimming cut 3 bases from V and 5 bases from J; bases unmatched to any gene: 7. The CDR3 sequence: CASSLVPSGGDEQYF. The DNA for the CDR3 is TGTGCCAGCAGCTTGGTTCCCAGCGGGGGGGACGAGCAGTACTTC.

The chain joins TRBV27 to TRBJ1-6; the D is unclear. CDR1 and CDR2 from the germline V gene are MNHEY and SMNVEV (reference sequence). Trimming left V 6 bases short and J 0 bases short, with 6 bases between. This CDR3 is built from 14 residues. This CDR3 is CASRMSSYNSPLHF. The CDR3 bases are TGTGCCAGCAGGATGAGCTCCTATAATTCACCCCTCCACTTT.

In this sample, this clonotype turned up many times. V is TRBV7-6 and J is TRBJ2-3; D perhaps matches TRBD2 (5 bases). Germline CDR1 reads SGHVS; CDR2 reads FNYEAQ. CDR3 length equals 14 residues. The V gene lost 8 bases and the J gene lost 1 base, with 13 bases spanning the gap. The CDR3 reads CASAWGARTDTQYF. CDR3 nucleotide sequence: TGTGCCAGCGCGTGGGGAGCCCGCACAGATACGCAGTATTTT.

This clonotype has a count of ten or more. The CDR3, as DNA: TGTGCCAGCAGCTTATTTACTAGCGGGAGCACAGATACGCAGTATTTT. This encodes CASSLFTSGSTDTQYF. The chain carries TRBV7-2 and TRBJ2-3; 9 positions agree with TRBD2. CDR1 is SGHTA and CDR2 is FQGNSA in the germline V gene. The CDR3 runs to 16 residues. Unmatched junction bases numbered 3, after V lost 2 bases and J lost 0 bases.

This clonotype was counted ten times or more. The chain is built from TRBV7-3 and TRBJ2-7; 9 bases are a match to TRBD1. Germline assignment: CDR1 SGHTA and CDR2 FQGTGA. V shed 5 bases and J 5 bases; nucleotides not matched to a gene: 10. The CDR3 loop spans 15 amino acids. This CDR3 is CASSQLGQGGDEQYF. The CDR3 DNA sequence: TGTGCCAGCAGCCAACTGGGACAGGGTGGGGACGAGCAGTACTTC.

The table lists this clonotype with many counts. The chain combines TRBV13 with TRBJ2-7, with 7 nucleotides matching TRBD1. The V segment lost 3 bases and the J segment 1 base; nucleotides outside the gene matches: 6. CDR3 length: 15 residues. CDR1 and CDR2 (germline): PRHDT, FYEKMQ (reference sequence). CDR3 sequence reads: CASSFRDSGSYEQYF. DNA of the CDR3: TGTGCCAGCAGCTTCCGGGACAGCGGTTCCTACGAGCAGTACTTC. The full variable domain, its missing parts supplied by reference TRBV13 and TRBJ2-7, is AAGVIQSPRHLIKEKRETATLKCYPIPRHDTVYWYQQGPGQDPQFLISFYEKMQSDKGSIPDRFSAQQFSDYHSELNMSSLELGDSALYFCASSFRDSGSYEQYFGPGTRLTVT.

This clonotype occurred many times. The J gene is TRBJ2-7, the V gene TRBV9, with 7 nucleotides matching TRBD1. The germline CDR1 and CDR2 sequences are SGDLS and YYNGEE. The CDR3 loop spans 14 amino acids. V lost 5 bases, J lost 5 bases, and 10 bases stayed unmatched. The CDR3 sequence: CASSEGAYAHEQYF. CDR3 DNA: TGTGCCAGCAGTGAGGGGGCGTATGCCCACGAGCAGTACTTC.

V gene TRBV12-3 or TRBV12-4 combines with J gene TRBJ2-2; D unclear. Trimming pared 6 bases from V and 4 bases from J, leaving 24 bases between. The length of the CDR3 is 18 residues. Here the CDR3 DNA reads TGTGCCAGCAGCTGGGCTGGAAAGAGCTCCAAGTCCACCGGGGAGCTGTTTTTT. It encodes CASSWAGKSSKSTGELFF.

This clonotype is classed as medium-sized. CDR3 sequence: CASSPVDRGDDTGELFF. The CDR3 nucleotides read TGTGCCAGTAGTCCTGTGGACAGGGGTGACGACACCGGGGAGCTGTTTTTT. The rearrangement links TRBV19 to TRBJ2-2; 9 bases line up with TRBD1. The CDR3 runs 17 residues. Germline loops: CDR1 LNHDA, CDR2 SQIVND (reference sequence). After removal of 5 bases from V and 3 bases from J, the junction contained 10 bases not matched to a gene.

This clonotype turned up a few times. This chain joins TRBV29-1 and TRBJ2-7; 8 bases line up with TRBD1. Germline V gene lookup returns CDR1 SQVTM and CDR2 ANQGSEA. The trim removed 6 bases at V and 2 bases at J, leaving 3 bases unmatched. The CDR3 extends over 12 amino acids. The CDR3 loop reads CSVGTGTYEQYF. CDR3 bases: TGCAGCGTCGGGACAGGAACCTACGAGCAGTACTTC.

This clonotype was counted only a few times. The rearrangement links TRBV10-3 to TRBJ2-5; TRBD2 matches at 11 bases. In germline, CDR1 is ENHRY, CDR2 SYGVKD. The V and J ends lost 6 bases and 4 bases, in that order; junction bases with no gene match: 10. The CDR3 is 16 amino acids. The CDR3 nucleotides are TGTGCCATCAGGCCGACTAGCGGGGCGAGGAGAGAGACCCAGTACTTC. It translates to CAIRPTSGARRETQYF.

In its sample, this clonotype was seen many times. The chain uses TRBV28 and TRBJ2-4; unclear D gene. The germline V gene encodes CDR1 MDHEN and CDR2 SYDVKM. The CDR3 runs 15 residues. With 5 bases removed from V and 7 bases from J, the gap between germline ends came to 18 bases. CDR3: CASSESEPPRNIQYF. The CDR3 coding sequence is TGTGCCAGCAGTGAGAGCGAGCCCCCGAGGAACATTCAGTACTTC.

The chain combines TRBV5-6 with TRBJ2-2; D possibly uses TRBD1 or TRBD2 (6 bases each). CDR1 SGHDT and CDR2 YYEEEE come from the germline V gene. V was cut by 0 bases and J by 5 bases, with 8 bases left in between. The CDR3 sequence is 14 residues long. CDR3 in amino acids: CASSLVGGTGELFF. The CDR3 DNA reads TGTGCCAGCAGCTTGGTAGGGGGGACCGGGGAGCTGTTTTTT. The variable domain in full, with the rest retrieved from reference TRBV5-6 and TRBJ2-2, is DAGVTQSPTHLIKTRGQQVTLRCSPKSGHDTVSWYQQALGQGPQFIFQYYEEEERQRGNFPDRFSGHQFPNYSSELNVNALLLGDSALYLCASSLVGGTGELFFGEGSRLTVL.

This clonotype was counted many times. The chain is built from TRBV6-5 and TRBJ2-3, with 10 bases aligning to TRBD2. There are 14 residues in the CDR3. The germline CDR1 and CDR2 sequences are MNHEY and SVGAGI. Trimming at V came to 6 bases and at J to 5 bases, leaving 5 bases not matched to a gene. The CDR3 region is CASRAGGPVDTQYF. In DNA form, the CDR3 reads TGTGCCAGCAGAGCGGGAGGGCCGGTAGATACGCAGTATTTT.

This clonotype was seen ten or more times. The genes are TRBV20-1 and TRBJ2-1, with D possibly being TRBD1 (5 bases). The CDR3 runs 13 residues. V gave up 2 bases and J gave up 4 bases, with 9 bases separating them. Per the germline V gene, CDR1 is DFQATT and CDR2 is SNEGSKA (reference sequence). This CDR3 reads CSARPTGYNEQFF. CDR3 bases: TGCAGTGCTAGACCCACAGGATACAATGAGCAGTTCTTC.

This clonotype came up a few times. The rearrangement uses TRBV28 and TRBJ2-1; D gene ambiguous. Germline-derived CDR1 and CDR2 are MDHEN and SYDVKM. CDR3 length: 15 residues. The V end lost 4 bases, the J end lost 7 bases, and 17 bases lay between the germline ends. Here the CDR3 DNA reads TGTGCCAGCAGTTCTGTCTCCCCATCTCGGAATGAGCAGTTCTTC. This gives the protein CASSSVSPSRNEQFF.

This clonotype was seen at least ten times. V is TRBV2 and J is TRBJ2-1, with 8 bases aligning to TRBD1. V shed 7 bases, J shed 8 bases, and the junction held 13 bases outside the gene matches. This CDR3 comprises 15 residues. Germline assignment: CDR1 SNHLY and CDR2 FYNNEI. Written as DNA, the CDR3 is TGTGCCAGCACTATCACCGGGACAGGTGTCGATGAGCAGTTCTTC. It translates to CASTITGTGVDEQFF.

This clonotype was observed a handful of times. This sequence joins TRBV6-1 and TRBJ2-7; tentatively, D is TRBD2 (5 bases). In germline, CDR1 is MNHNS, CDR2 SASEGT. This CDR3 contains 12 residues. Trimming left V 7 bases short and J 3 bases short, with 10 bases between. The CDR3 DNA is TGTGCCAGCATATCAGACTACTACGAGCAGTACTTC. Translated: CASISDYYEQYF.

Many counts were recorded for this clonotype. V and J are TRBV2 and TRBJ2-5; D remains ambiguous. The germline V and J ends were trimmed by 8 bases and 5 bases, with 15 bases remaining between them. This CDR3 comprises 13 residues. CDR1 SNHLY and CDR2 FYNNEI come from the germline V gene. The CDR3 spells CASGRAPGETQYF. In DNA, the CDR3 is TGTGCCAGCGGCCGGGCCCCCGGGGAGACCCAGTACTTC.